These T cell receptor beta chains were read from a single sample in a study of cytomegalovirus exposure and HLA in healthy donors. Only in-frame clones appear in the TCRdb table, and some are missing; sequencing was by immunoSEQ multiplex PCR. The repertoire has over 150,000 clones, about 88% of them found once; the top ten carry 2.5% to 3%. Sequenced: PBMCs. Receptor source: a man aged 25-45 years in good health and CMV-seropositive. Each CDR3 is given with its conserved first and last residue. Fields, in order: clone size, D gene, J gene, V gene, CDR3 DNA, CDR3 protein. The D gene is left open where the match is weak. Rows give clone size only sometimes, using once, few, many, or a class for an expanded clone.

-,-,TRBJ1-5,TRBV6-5,TGTGCCAGCAGTTATTTCGCCAGCGGACAGCCCCAGCATTTT,CASSYFASGQPQHF
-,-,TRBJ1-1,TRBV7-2,TGTGCCAGCAGCTTTGAGAGGAAAACTGAAGCTTTCTTT,CASSFERKTEAFF
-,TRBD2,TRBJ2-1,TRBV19,TGTGCCAGTAGTCCAGGGACTAGCGGGTCAAGCTCCTACAATGAGCAGTTCTTC,CASSPGTSGSSSYNEQFF
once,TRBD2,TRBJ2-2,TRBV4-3,TGCGCCAGCAGCTTCCGACTAGCGGGAGGTTTCGGGGAGCTGTTTTTT,CASSFRLAGGFGELFF
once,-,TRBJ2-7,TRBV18,TGTGCCAGCTCACCACTAGGGGGCTCCTACGAGCAGTACTTC,CASSPLGGSYEQYF
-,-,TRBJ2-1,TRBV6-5,TGTGCCAGCAGTACCAGGGCCCATCCGTTCTTC,CASSTRAHPFF
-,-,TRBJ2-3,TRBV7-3,TGTGCCAGCAGCTCCCTCGGGACAAAAGGAAGGGGTACGCAGTATTTT,CASSSLGTKGRGTQYF
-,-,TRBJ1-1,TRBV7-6,TGTGCCAGCAGCCGCAGGGGTGCTATGAACACTGAAGCTTTCTTT,CASSRRGAMNTEAFF
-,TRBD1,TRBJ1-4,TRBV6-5,TGTGCCAGCAGATTTGGCGGGACAGGCCAAGAAAAACTGTTTTTT,CASRFGGTGQEKLFF
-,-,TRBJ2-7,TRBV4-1,TGCGCCAGCAGCCAAGAGAACAGGCAAGGGTACGAGCAGTACTTC,CASSQENRQGYEQYF
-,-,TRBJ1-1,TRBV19,TGTGCCAGTAGTATAAGGCAGGGTGAGTTAGGGAACACTGAAGCTTTCTTT,CASSIRQGELGNTEAFF
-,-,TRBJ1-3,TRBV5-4,TGTGCCAGCAGCCAGGGAAGCTCTGGAAACACCATATATTTT,CASSQGSSGNTIYF
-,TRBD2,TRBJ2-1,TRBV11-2,TGTGCCAGCAGCTTAATAACGGGAGGCAACAATGAGCAGTTCTTC,CASSLITGGNNEQFF
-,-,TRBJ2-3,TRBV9,TGTGCCAGCAGCGTGGGCGGGGCTAGCACAGATACGCAGTATTTT,CASSVGGASTDTQYF
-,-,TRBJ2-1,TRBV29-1,TGCGGACTACTAAGTCGCGGGTCCAACTCCTACAATGAGCAGTTCTTC,CGLLSRGSNSYNEQFF
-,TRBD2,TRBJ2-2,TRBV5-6,TGTGCCAGCAAAGCGGCTAGCGGGAGGAAGAACACCGGGGAGCTGTTTTTT,CASKAASGRKNTGELFF
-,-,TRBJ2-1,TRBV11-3,TGTGCCAGCAGCTTCAGCAGGGCCTACAATGAGCAGTTCTTC,CASSFSRAYNEQFF
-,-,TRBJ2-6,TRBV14,TGTGCCAGCAGCCTGCTCGCAGGACGGGACTTGCAGGGGGCCAACGTCCTGACTTTC,CASSLLAGRDLQGANVLTF
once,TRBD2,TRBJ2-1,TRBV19,TGTGCCAGTAGTATCCGGGACTACGACAATGAGCAGTTCTTC,CASSIRDYDNEQFF
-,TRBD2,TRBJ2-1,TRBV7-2,TGTGCCAGCAGCTCAGGACTAGCTGCCTACAATGAGCAGTTCTTC,CASSSGLAAYNEQFF
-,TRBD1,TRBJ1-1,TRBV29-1,TGCAGCGTTGTGATTGGGACAGGCATTGAAGCTTTCTTT,CSVVIGTGIEAFF
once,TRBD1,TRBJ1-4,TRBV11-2,TGTGCCAGCAGCCGGGACAGGGCAGATGAAAAACTGTTTTTT,CASSRDRADEKLFF
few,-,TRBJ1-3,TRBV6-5,TGTGCCAGCAGTTACCGGCGAGGTATGGGTGGAAACACCATATATTTT,CASSYRRGMGGNTIYF
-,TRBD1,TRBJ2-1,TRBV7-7,TGTGCTAGCAGCCCCAGACAGGGTTGGAATGAGCAGTTCTTC,CASSPRQGWNEQFF
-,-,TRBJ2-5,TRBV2,TGTGCCAGCAGTGGGGGAAGCGGCTCAAGGGTAGAGACCCAGTACTTC,CASSGGSGSRVETQYF
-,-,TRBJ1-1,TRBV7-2,TGTGCCAGCAGCTCTCCGAGAGGTACGGTTTACACTGAAGCTTTCTTT,CASSSPRGTVYTEAFF
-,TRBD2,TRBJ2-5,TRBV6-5,TGTGCCAGCAGTTACGGGTTCGGGAGGGCCTTGGAGACCCAGTACTTC,CASSYGFGRALETQYF